The clone carrying this TCR beta chain has a single count. Its antigen is unknown. These data belong to a study of OX40 agonist ivuxolimab in advanced cancers. About the study: Dose-escalation patients were diagnosed with hepatocellular carcinoma, melanoma, renal cell cancer or head and neck cancer.

Generated by immunoSEQ multiplex PCR, the TCRdb table keeps only in-frame clones and is missing some. There are over 85,000 clones in the sample; about 79% occur only once, and 1.4% to 1.5% lies in the top ten. V lost 0 bases, J lost 6 bases, and 4 bases stayed unmatched. The CDR3 length is 14 residues. Per germline, CDR1 SGHRS and CDR2 YFSETQ. Notes on the study in general: The study found among the lowest clonal expansion in partial responders at 0.1-3.0 mg/kg.

The study sampled blood at baseline, cycle 4 day 1, and cycle 7 day 1. Sequenced material: CD4+ or CD8+ T cells sorted from blood, taken in a trial of the OX40 agonist ivuxolimab. The chain couples TRBV5-1 to TRBJ2-5; 8 bases are shared with TRBD1. The receptor was derived from an adult with an advanced solid tumor such as melanoma, head and neck, liver or kidney cancer. In nucleotides, the CDR3 is TGCGCCAGCAGCTTGGGGACAGGGTTTCAGACCCAGTACTTC. Amino acids: CASSLGTGFQTQYF. Full variable domain (rest looked up from reference TRBV5-1 and TRBJ2-5): KAGVTQTPRYLIKTRGQQVTLSCSPISGHRSVSWYQQTPGQGLQFLFEYFSETQRNKGNFPGRFSGRQFSNSRSEMNVSTLELGDSALYLCASSLGTGFQTQYFGPGTRLLVL.